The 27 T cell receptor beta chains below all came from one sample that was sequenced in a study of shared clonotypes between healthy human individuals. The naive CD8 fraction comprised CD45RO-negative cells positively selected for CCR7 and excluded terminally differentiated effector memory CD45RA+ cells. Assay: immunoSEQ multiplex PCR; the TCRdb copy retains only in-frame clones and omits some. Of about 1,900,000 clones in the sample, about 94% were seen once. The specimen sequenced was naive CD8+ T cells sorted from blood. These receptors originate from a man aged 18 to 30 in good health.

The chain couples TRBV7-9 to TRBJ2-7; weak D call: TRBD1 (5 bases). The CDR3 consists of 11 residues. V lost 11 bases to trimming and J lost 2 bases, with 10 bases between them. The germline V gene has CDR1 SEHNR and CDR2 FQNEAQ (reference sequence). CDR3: CAGAQAYEQYF. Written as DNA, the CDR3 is TGTGCCGGTGCACAGGCCTACGAGCAGTACTTC.

CDR3 nucleotides: TGTGCCAGCGGAATACGATCCGAGTATTTT. Translation gives CASGIRSEYF. The chain has TRBV7-2 and TRBJ2-3; no clear D gene. Trimming took off 8 bases at V and 13 bases at J, with 13 bases between the two ends. Germline V gives CDR1 SGHTA, CDR2 FQGNSA. This CDR3 spans 10 amino acids.

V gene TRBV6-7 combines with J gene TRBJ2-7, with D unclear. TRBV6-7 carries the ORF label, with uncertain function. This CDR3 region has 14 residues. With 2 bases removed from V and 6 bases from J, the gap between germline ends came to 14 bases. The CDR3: CASSYRHVLAEQYF. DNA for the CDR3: TGTGCCAGCAGTTACCGACATGTCCTCGCCGAGCAGTACTTC.

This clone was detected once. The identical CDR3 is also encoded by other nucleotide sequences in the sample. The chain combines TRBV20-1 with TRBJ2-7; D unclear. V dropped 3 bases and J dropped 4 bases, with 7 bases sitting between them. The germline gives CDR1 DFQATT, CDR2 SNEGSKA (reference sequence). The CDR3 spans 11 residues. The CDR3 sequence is CSASSGYEQYF. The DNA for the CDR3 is TGCAGTGCTAGTTCAGGTTACGAGCAGTACTTC.

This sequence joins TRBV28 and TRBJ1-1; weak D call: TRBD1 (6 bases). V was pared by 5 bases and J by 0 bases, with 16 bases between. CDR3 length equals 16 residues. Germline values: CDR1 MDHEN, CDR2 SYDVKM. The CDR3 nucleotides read TGTGCCAGCAGTCTACAGGGTATTGGGGTGAACACTGAAGCTTTCTTT. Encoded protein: CASSLQGIGVNTEAFF.

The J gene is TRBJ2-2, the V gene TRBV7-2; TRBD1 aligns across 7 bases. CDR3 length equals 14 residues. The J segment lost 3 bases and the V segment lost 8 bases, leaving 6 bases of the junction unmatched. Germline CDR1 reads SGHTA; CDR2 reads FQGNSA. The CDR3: CASVKGAYTGELFF. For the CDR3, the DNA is TGTGCCAGCGTGAAGGGGGCGTACACCGGGGAGCTGTTTTTT.

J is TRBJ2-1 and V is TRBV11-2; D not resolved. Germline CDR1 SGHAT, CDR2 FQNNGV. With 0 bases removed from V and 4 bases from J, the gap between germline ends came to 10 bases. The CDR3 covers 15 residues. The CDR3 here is CASSLDGYLYNEQFF. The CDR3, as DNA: TGTGCCAGCAGCTTAGATGGCTACCTTTACAATGAGCAGTTCTTC.

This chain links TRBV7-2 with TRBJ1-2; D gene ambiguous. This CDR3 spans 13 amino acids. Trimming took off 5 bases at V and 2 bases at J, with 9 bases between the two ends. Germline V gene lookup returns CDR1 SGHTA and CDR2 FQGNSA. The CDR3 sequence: CASSPPGNYGYTF. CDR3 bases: TGTGCCAGCAGCCCCCCCGGGAACTATGGCTACACCTTC. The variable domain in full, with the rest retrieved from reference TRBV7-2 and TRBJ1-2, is GAGVSQSPSNKVTEKGKDVELRCDPISGHTALYWYRQSLGQGLEFLIYFQGNSAPDKSGLPSDRFSAERTGGSVSTLTIQRTQQEDSAVYLCASSPPGNYGYTFGSGTRLTVV.

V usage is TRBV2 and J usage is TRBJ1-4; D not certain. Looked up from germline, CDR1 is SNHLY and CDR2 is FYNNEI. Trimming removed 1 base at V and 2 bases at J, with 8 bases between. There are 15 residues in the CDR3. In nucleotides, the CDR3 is TGTGCCAGCAGTGAAGACCACGCCACTAATGAAAAACTGTTTTTT. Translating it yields CASSEDHATNEKLFF.

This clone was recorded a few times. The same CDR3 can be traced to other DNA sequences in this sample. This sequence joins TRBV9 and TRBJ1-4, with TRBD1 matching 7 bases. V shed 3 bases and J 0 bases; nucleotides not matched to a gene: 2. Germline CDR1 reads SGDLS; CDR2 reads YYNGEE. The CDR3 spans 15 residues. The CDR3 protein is CASSGTGATNEKLFF. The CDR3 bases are TGTGCCAGCAGCGGAACAGGGGCAACTAATGAAAAACTGTTTTTT.

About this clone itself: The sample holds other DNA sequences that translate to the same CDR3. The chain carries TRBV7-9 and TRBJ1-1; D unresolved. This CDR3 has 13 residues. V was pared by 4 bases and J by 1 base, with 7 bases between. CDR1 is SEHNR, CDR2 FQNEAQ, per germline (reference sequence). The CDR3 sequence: CASSSGWNTEAFF. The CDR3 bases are TGTGCCAGCAGCTCAGGTTGGAACACTGAAGCTTTCTTT.

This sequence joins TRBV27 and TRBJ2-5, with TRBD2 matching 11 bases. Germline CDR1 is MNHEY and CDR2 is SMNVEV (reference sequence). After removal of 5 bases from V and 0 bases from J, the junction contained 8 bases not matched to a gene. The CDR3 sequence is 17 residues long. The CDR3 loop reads CASSTTGTSGHQETQYF. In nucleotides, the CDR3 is TGTGCCAGCAGTACCACAGGGACTAGCGGACACCAAGAGACCCAGTACTTC.

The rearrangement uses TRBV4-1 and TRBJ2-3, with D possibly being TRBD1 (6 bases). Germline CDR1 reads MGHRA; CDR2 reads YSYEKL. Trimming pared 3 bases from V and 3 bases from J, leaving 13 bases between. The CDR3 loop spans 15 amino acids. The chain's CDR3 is CASSHTTGLTDTQYF. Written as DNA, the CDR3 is TGCGCCAGCAGCCACACTACAGGGTTGACAGATACGCAGTATTTT.

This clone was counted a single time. The CDR3 DNA is TGTGCCAGCAGCTCCGGACTAGCGGGTTTTACCTACGAGCAGTACTTC. Translating gives CASSSGLAGFTYEQYF. The chain employs TRBV7-2 and TRBJ2-7, with 11 bases aligning to TRBD2. CDR1 and CDR2 (germline): SGHTA, FQGNSA. The trim removed 4 bases at V and 2 bases at J, leaving 7 bases unmatched. This CDR3 is built from 16 residues.

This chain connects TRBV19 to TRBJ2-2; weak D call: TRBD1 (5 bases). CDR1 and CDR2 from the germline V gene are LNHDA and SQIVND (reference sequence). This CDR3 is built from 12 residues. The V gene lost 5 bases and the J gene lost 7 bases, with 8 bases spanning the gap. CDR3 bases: TGTGCCAGTAGTCATAGGGGCGGGGAGCTGTTTTTT. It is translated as CASSHRGGELFF. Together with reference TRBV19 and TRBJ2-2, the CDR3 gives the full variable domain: DGGITQSPKYLFRKEGQNVTLSCEQNLNHDAMYWYRQDPGQGLRLIYYSQIVNDFQKGDIAEGYSVSREKKESFPLTVTSAQKNPTAFYLCASSHRGGELFFGEGSRLTVL.

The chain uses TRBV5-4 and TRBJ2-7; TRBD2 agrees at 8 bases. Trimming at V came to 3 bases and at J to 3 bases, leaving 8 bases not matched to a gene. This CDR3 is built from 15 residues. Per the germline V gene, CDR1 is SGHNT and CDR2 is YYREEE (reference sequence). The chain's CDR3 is CASSYGRTSLYEQYF. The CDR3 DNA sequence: TGTGCCAGCAGCTACGGACGGACTAGCCTCTACGAGCAGTACTTC.

The CDR3 sequence is CASSSRTGGAGNTIYF. Here the CDR3 DNA reads TGTGCCAGCAGTTCGCGGACAGGGGGCGCCGGAAACACCATATATTTT. The V and J genes are TRBV28 and TRBJ1-3; 11 bases fit TRBD1. Germline V gene data show CDR1 as MDHEN and CDR2 as SYDVKM. The CDR3 is 16 amino acids. V lost 4 bases and J lost 4; bases outside the gene matches: 6.

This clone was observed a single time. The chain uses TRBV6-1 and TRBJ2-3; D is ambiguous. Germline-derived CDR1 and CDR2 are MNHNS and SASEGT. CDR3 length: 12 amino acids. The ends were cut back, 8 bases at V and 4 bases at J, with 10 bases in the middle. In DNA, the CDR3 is TGTGCCAGCGGTGGTCTCCCAGATACGCAGTATTTT. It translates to CASGGLPDTQYF.

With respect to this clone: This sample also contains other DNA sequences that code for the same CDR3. In DNA form, the CDR3 reads TGTGCCAGCAGTTTTTTGCGGGGGGCAGATACGCAGTATTTT. This gives the protein CASSFLRGADTQYF. This chain links TRBV28 with TRBJ2-3; the match to TRBD2 covers 8 bases. Trimming removed 3 bases from V and 4 bases from J; junction bases left unmatched: 3. This CDR3 contains 14 residues. In germline, CDR1 is MDHEN, CDR2 SYDVKM. The whole variable domain, filled in from reference TRBV28 and TRBJ2-3, reads DVKVTQSSRYLVKRTGEKVFLECVQDMDHENMFWYRQDPGLGLRLIYFSYDVKMKEKGDIPEGYSVSREKKERFSLILESASTNQTSMYLCASSFLRGADTQYFGPGTRLTVL.

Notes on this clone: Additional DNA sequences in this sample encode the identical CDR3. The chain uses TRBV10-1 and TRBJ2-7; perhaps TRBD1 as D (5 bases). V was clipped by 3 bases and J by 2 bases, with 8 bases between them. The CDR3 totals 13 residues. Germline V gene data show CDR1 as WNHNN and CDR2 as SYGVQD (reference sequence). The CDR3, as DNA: TGCGCCAGCAGTGAAGGGGTTACCTACGAGCAGTACTTC. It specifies CASSEGVTYEQYF.

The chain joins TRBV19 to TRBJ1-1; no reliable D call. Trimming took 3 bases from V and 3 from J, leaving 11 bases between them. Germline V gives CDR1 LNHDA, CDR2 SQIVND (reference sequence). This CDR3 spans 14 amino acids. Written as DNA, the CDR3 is TGTGCCAGTAGTATTATGGGCAGCGACACTGAAGCTTTCTTT. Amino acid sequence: CASSIMGSDTEAFF.

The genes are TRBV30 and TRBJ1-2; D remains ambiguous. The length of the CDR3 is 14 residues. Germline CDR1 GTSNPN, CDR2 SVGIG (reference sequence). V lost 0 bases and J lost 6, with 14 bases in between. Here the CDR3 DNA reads TGTGCCTGGAGTGTACAAACAGCTTTACATGGCTACACCTTC. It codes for CAWSVQTALHGYTF.

The CDR3 DNA sequence: TGTGCCAGCAGTGATGGCGCGAAAGAGACCCAGTACTTC. Translated: CASSDGAKETQYF. This rearrangement joins TRBV2 to TRBJ2-5; D uncertain. Germline V gene data show CDR1 as SNHLY and CDR2 as FYNNEI. Trimming removed 3 bases at V and 3 bases at J, with 8 bases between. The CDR3 has 13 residues. Looking up the rest from reference TRBV2 and TRBJ2-5 gives the full variable domain: EPEVTQTPSHQVTQMGQEVILRCVPISNHLYFYWYRQILGQKVEFLVSFYNNEISEKSEIFDDQFSVERPDGSNFTLKIRSTKLEDSAMYFCASSDGAKETQYFGPGTRLLVL.

Here the CDR3 DNA reads TGTGCCAGCAGTTTAATTACGCCGGCAGGGGAGGATGAAAAACTGTTTTTT. It translates to CASSLITPAGEDEKLFF. This chain joins TRBV27 and TRBJ1-4; a possible D gene is TRBD1 (6 bases). Trimming removed 2 bases at V and 6 bases at J, with 19 bases between. This CDR3 contains 17 residues. CDR1 MNHEY and CDR2 SMNVEV come from the germline V gene (reference sequence).

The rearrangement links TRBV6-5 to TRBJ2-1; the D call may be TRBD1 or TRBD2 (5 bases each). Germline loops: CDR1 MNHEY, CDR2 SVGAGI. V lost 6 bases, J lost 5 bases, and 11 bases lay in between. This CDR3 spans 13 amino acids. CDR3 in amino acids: CASSRDLHNEQFF. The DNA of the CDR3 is TGTGCCAGCAGCCGGGACCTACACAATGAGCAGTTCTTC.

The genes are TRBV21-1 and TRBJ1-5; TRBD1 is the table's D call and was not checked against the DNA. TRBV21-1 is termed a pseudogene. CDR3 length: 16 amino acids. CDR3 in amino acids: CASSKEGQGSNQPQHF. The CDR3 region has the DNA TGTGCCAGCAGCAAAGAAGGGCAGGGTAGCAATCAGCCCCAGCATTTT.

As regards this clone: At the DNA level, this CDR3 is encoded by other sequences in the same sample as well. The CDR3 sequence is CASSLFSGELFF. DNA of the CDR3: TGTGCCAGCAGCCTTTTTTCCGGGGAGCTGTTTTTT. J is TRBJ2-2 and V is TRBV27; D gene unclear. The CDR3 extends over 12 amino acids. With 6 bases removed from V and 6 bases from J, the gap between germline ends came to 8 bases. In germline, CDR1 is MNHEY, CDR2 SMNVEV (reference sequence).